The rows below give T cell receptor beta chains drawn from one sample of a study of PD-1 blockade in mismatch repair-deficient tumors. Here immunoSEQ multiplex PCR was the method, and the copy in TCRdb shows in-frame clones only, minus some. The sample yields about 79,000 clones, approximately 81% seen once. The sequencing used peripheral blood, collected 44 weeks after starting pembrolizumab. The receptors come from an adult with mismatch repair-deficient cancer. Both conserved end residues are part of each CDR3. A D gene is named only where the DNA matches it firmly. Expanded clones get a size class; other rows say once, few or many, or leave the size out.

V	D	size	length	J	CDR3	DNA
TRBV19	-	-	14	TRBJ1-1	CASSIRGGGTEAFF	TGTGCCAGTAGTATTCGGGGTGGGGGCACTGAAGCTTTCTTT
TRBV2	-	once	17	TRBJ2-3	CASSEALRREGWGTQYF	TGTGCCAGCAGTGAAGCGCTTCGGCGGGAAGGATGGGGTACGCAGTATTTT
TRBV11-3	TRBD1	once	16	TRBJ1-2	CASSLRAGQGNYGYTF	TGTGCCAGCAGCTTAAGGGCCGGACAGGGAAACTATGGCTACACCTTC
TRBV6-5	-	-	15	TRBJ1-1	CASSTPWQGGTEAFF	TGTGCCAGCAGTACCCCATGGCAGGGTGGCACTGAAGCTTTCTTT
TRBV19	TRBD1	-	15	TRBJ1-1	CASTPPTGAKAEAFF	TGTGCCAGTACCCCTCCGACAGGGGCGAAGGCTGAAGCTTTCTTT
TRBV9	-	-	16	TRBJ2-7	CASSVGSDQELYEQYF	TGTGCCAGCAGCGTAGGTTCGGATCAGGAGTTATACGAGCAGTACTTC
TRBV7-6	-	-	15	TRBJ1-1	CASSQLQTPNTEAFF	TGTGCCAGCAGCCAACTCCAGACCCCGAACACTGAAGCTTTCTTT
TRBV11-1	-	-	14	TRBJ2-7	CASSLRTAPYEQYF	TGTGCCAGCAGCTTAAGGACTGCTCCCTACGAGCAGTACTTC
TRBV7-9	-	-	16	TRBJ2-3	CASSLDLHGGTDTQYF	TGTGCCAGCAGCTTAGACTTACACGGGGGCACAGATACGCAGTATTTT
TRBV6-6	-	-	11	TRBJ1-5	CASSHAGSQHF	TGTGCCAGCAGTCACGCGGGGTCCCAGCATTTT
TRBV5-5	-	-	14	TRBJ1-1	CASSLVGRNTEAFF	TGTGCCAGCAGCTTGGTAGGCAGAAACACTGAAGCTTTCTTT
TRBV6-5	TRBD1	-	14	TRBJ1-2	CASSYGQGNYGYTF	TGTGCCAGCAGTTACGGACAGGGGAACTATGGCTACACCTTC
TRBV30	-	-	13	TRBJ1-5	CAWSVNRIQPQHF	TGTGCCTGGAGTGTTAACAGGATCCAGCCCCAGCATTTT
TRBV11-2	-	-	15	TRBJ1-3	CASSKTGSGSDTIYF	TGTGCCAGCAGCAAAACAGGGAGTGGTTCGGACACCATATATTTT
TRBV21-1	-	-	16	TRBJ2-2	CASSAGLAENTGELFF	TGTGCCAGCAGCGCAGGACTAGCGGAGAACACCGGGGAGCTGTTTTTT
TRBV18	-	-	13	TRBJ1-2	CASSPDSYYGYTF	TGTGCCAGCTCACCAGACAGTTACTATGGCTACACCTTC
TRBV29-1	-	-	12	TRBJ1-2	CSVVHRGYGYTF	TGCAGCGTTGTACATAGGGGCTATGGCTACACCTTC
TRBV29-1	-	few	11	TRBJ2-5	CSGGGVETQYF	TGCAGCGGTGGCGGGGTGGAGACCCAGTACTTC
TRBV18	-	-	14	TRBJ2-2	CASSPPGGSGELFF	TGTGCCAGCTCACCGCCCGGAGGGAGCGGGGAGCTGTTTTTT
TRBV2	-	-	12	TRBJ2-2	CASWGNTGELFF	TGTGCCAGCTGGGGGAACACCGGGGAGCTGTTTTTT